These 24 T cell receptor beta chains share one sample of origin, sequenced in a study of T cells in Graves' hyperthyroidism and ophthalmopathy. Using RNA transcripts as the source, TCR beta CDR3 regions were amplified. The HTBI primer set served for first-round RT-PCR of the TCR CDR3. Each CDR3 protein gets one entry after TCRdb re-called the multiplex PCR reads with MiXCR. The sample comprises under 400,000 distinct CDR3 sequences, roughly 20% of which are singletons, and under 55% rests with the top ten. Sequences were obtained from blood. The receptor source for this set is a woman in her 50s with Graves' hyperthyroidism.

This clonotype was counted many times. The V and J genes are TRBV20-1 and TRBJ1-2; unclear D gene. Germline V lookup: CDR1 DFQATT, CDR2 SNEGSKA (reference sequence). The CDR3 covers 16 residues. V dropped 1 base and J dropped 0 bases, with 15 bases sitting between them. CDR3 in DNA: TGCAGTGCTAGAGCTAGTTCGGGCAGCGCTAACTATGGCTACACCTTC. It translates to CSARASSGSANYGYTF.

This clonotype was seen only a few times. This chain links TRBV11-3 with TRBJ2-3; 7 positions agree with TRBD2. The germline V gene encodes CDR1 SGHNT and CDR2 YENEEA. This CDR3 has 16 amino acids. V shed 2 bases, J shed 0 bases, and the junction held 5 bases outside the gene matches. The CDR3 DNA follows: TGTGCCAGCAGCTTACACCGGGGGGTAAGCACAGATACGCAGTATTTT. This sequence encodes CASSLHRGVSTDTQYF.

CDR3 sequence reads: CAISEREEANTEAFF. CDR3 nucleotide sequence: TGTGCCATCAGTGAACGGGAGGAGGCGAACACTGAAGCTTTCTTT. This sequence joins TRBV10-3 and TRBJ1-1; D is unresolved. The CDR3 is made up of 15 amino acids. Germline CDR1 ENHRY, CDR2 SYGVKD. Trimming left V 3 bases short and J 1 base short, with 12 bases between.

This clonotype came up a few times. The rearrangement joins TRBV3-1 to TRBJ2-2; 7 bases are a match to TRBD1. J was trimmed by 4 bases and V by 6 bases; bases with no gene match: 5. The CDR3 loop spans 14 amino acids. Germline loops: CDR1 LGHDT, CDR2 YNNKEL (reference sequence). DNA for the CDR3: TGTGCCAGCAGACGGACAGGAAGCACCGGGGAGCTGTTTTTT. This codes for CASRRTGSTGELFF.

This clonotype has only a few counts. An end of the junction differs from the germline gene, which may be a read error. The V gene is TRBV6-1, the J gene TRBJ1-1; 7 bases align to TRBD1. The CDR3 spans 14 residues. The germline V gene encodes CDR1 MNHNS and CDR2 SASEGT. The CDR3 bases are TGTGCCAGCAGTGACAGGGGGATGAACACTGGAGCTTTCTTT. Its protein is CASSDRGMNTGAFF.

This clonotype was counted only a few times. This chain joins TRBV5-1 and TRBJ2-3; no firm D call. V gave up 5 bases and J gave up 0 bases, with 7 bases separating them. Germline V gene lookup returns CDR1 SGHRS and CDR2 YFSETQ. The CDR3 sequence is 13 residues long. The CDR3 loop reads CASRFDSTDTQYF. CDR3 in DNA: TGCGCCAGCAGGTTTGACAGCACAGATACGCAGTATTTT. Supplemented by reference TRBV5-1 and TRBJ2-3, the full variable domain reads KAGVTQTPRYLIKTRGQQVTLSCSPISGHRSVSWYQQTPGQGLQFLFEYFSETQRNKGNFPGRFSGRQFSNSRSEMNVSTLELGDSALYLCASRFDSTDTQYFGPGTRLTVL.

The rearrangement joins TRBV5-1 to TRBJ1-1; D call uncertain. CDR3 length: 15 residues. V lost 4 bases and J 0 bases, leaving 13 bases between the germline ends. Germline lookup yields CDR1 SGHRS and CDR2 YFSETQ. CDR3 DNA: TGCGCCAGCAGCCTCGCCCGGGCCATGAACACTGAAGCTTTCTTT. As protein: CASSLARAMNTEAFF.

This clonotype occurred many times. The CDR3 loop is CASSLAGGGIEQFF. CDR3 coding DNA: TGTGCCAGCAGCTTGGCGGGGGGGGGGATTGAGCAGTTCTTC. The rearrangement links TRBV11-2 to TRBJ2-1; 9 bases align to TRBD2. The V segment lost 3 bases and the J segment 9 bases; nucleotides outside the gene matches: 6. The germline gives CDR1 SGHAT, CDR2 FQNNGV. This CDR3 comprises 14 residues.

In its sample, this clonotype was seen many times. The genes are TRBV2 and TRBJ2-3; D tentatively fits TRBD1 or TRBD2 (5 bases each). This CDR3 is built from 17 residues. Germline-derived CDR1 and CDR2 are SNHLY and FYNNEI. Trimming stripped 7 bases from V and 0 bases from J, with 20 bases between. In DNA form, the CDR3 reads TGTGCCAGCAATATCGAGGGGTCTAGGGGAAGCACAGATACGCAGTATTTT. It specifies CASNIEGSRGSTDTQYF.

The chain recombines TRBV5-8 with TRBJ2-7; 7 positions match TRBD1. V gave up 5 bases and J gave up 2 bases; unmatched junction bases: 7. CDR1 SGHTS and CDR2 YDEGEE come from the germline V gene. The CDR3 is 14 residues long. The chain's CDR3 is CASSSTGITYEQYF. CDR3 nucleotide sequence: TGTGCCAGCAGTTCGACAGGGATAACCTACGAGCAGTACTTC.

This clonotype was picked up many times. V is TRBV7-9 and J is TRBJ2-3; no clear D. This CDR3 comprises 14 residues. Germline lookup yields CDR1 SEHNR and CDR2 FQNEAQ (reference sequence). The V end lost 2 bases, the J end lost 1 base, and 7 bases lay between the germline ends. The CDR3 loop is CASSLIDRTDTQYF. The DNA for the CDR3 is TGTGCCAGCAGCTTAATTGACCGCACAGATACGCAGTATTTT.

In its sample, this clonotype was seen many times. This chain joins TRBV11-2 and TRBJ2-7; 11 bases align to TRBD2. Germline V gene lookup returns CDR1 SGHAT and CDR2 FQNNGV. The CDR3 loop spans 15 amino acids. V was clipped by 2 bases and J by 7 bases; unmatched bases: 7. The CDR3 DNA sequence: TGTGCCAGCAGCTTAAGGGCTAGCGGGGGGATTGAGCAGTACGTC. It is translated as CASSLRASGGIEQYV.

In its sample, this clonotype was seen many times. J is TRBJ2-7 and V is TRBV7-9; D ambiguous. The CDR3 spans 15 residues. CDR1 is SEHNR and CDR2 is FQNEAQ in the germline V gene (reference sequence). V gave up 1 base and J gave up 0 bases, with 10 bases separating them. CDR3 coding DNA: TGTGCCAGCAGCTTAGGACGGCCAGGCTCCTACGAGCAGTACTTC. Translating it yields CASSLGRPGSYEQYF. The full variable domain, rest sourced from reference TRBV7-9 and TRBJ2-7, is DTGVSQNPRHKITKRGQNVTFRCDPISEHNRLYWYRQTLGQGPEFLTYFQNEAQLEKSRLLSDRFSAERPKGSFSTLEIQRTEQGDSAMYLCASSLGRPGSYEQYFGPGTRLTVT.

J is TRBJ1-1 and V is TRBV7-9; 8 nucleotides align to TRBD1. V was pared by 5 bases and J by 1 base, with 6 bases of the junction left unmatched. This CDR3 has 15 amino acids. In germline, CDR1 is SEHNR, CDR2 FQNEAQ (reference sequence). The CDR3 sequence: CASSKLGQENTEAFF. DNA of the CDR3: TGTGCCAGCAGCAAACTGGGACAGGAGAACACTGAAGCTTTCTTT.

This clonotype was counted at least ten times. This CDR3 reads CSARPPPTNTYQETQYF. CDR3 DNA sequence: TGCAGTGCTAGACCACCCCCCACTAACACGTACCAAGAGACCCAGTACTTC. The rearrangement uses TRBV20-1 and TRBJ2-5; D is unclear. Trimming shortened V by 2 bases and J by 0 bases, and 19 bases separated the two germline ends. The germline V gene has CDR1 DFQATT and CDR2 SNEGSKA (reference sequence). The CDR3 has 17 amino acids.

This clonotype was detected a few times. V usage is TRBV30 and J usage is TRBJ2-3, with TRBD2 matching over 11 bases. Trimming cost V 5 bases and J 1 base; bases outside gene matches: 2. CDR3 length: 14 amino acids. Germline-derived CDR1 and CDR2 are GTSNPN and SVGIG (reference sequence). The CDR3 loop reads CAWVAGGGTDTQYF. CDR3 DNA: TGTGCCTGGGTAGCGGGGGGGGGCACAGATACGCAGTATTTT.

This sequence joins TRBV6-1 and TRBJ2-3, with D tentatively TRBD2 (6 bases). Germline-derived CDR1 and CDR2 are MNHNS and SASEGT. The CDR3 covers 13 residues. Deletions cut 6 bases from V and 11 bases from J, with 18 bases between. CDR3 residues: CASRPPGVIWQYF. The CDR3 nucleotides read TGTGCCAGCAGACCCCCGGGGGTGATTTGGCAGTATTTT.

This clonotype was detected ten times or more. The chain links TRBV6-1 to TRBJ2-5; D unclear. The CDR3 length is 15 residues. Germline CDR1 reads MNHNS; CDR2 reads SASEGT. V shed 4 bases and J shed 0 bases, with 12 bases lying between them. The CDR3 reads CASSGDLADQETQYF. The CDR3 bases are TGTGCCAGCAGTGGAGATTTAGCAGACCAAGAGACCCAGTACTTC.

This clonotype occurred once. This chain connects TRBV27 to TRBJ1-1; weak D call: TRBD1 (6 bases). CDR1 MNHEY and CDR2 SMNVEV come from the germline V gene (reference sequence). This CDR3 is built from 14 residues. V dropped 5 bases and J dropped 4 bases, with 14 bases sitting between them. In DNA, the CDR3 is TGTGCCAGCAGTCCCCCGGGAGGGGGCACTGAAGCTTTCTTT. Its protein product is CASSPPGGGTEAFF.

In its sample, this clonotype was seen a few times. V usage is TRBV11-2 and J usage is TRBJ2-1; 7 bases are shared with TRBD1. This CDR3 has 15 residues. The J segment lost 5 bases and the V segment lost 0 bases, leaving 4 bases of the junction unmatched. Germline V gene data show CDR1 as SGHAT and CDR2 as FQNNGV. The CDR3 sequence: CASSLDIGQDNEQFF. The CDR3 coding sequence is TGTGCCAGCAGCTTAGATATCGGACAGGACAATGAGCAGTTCTTC.

This clonotype was picked up many times. The rearrangement uses TRBV11-2 and TRBJ2-7; weak D call: TRBD2 (7 bases). The CDR3 has 19 amino acids. Germline V CDR1 and CDR2: SGHAT, FQNNGV. With 0 bases removed from V and 2 bases from J, the gap between germline ends came to 23 bases. CDR3 residues: CASSLDDYRPGGDPYEQYF. The CDR3 nucleotides read TGTGCCAGCAGCTTAGATGATTACAGGCCGGGGGGCGACCCCTACGAGCAGTACTTC.

This clonotype was found a few times. The J gene is TRBJ2-5, the V gene TRBV19; maybe TRBD1 (5 bases). The CDR3 is 12 amino acids. V dropped 8 bases and J dropped 0 bases, with 7 bases sitting between them. CDR1 is LNHDA and CDR2 is SQIVND in the germline V gene (reference sequence). CDR3 in amino acids: CASGAYQETQYF. The CDR3, as DNA: TGTGCCAGTGGGGCGTACCAAGAGACCCAGTACTTC.

This clonotype was picked up a small number of times. V and J are TRBV7-8 and TRBJ2-3, with D perhaps TRBD1 or TRBD2 (5 bases each). Looked up from germline, CDR1 is SGHVS and CDR2 is FQNEAQ. Trimming pared 4 bases from V and 2 bases from J, leaving 13 bases between. The CDR3 spans 15 residues. The CDR3 coding sequence is TGTGCCAGCAGCTCCTCCCGGGACCACACAGATACGCAGTATTTT. Its translation: CASSSSRDHTDTQYF. Using reference TRBV7-8 and TRBJ2-3 for the parts outside the CDR3, the full variable domain is GAGVSQSPRYKVAKRGQDVALRCDPISGHVSLFWYQQALGQGPEFLTYFQNEAQLDKSGLPSDRFFAERPEGSVSTLKIQRTQQEDSAVYLCASSSSRDHTDTQYFGPGTRLTVL.

This clonotype has only a few counts. The CDR3 is CSASFQGGRDGELFF. CDR3 DNA: TGCAGTGCCTCGTTCCAGGGGGGCCGTGACGGGGAGCTGTTTTTT. The rearrangement uses TRBV20-1 and TRBJ2-2; tentatively, D is TRBD1 (7 bases). V lost 6 bases and J lost 7, with 21 bases in between. This CDR3 region has 15 residues. Germline loops: CDR1 DFQATT, CDR2 SNEGSKA (reference sequence).